The rows below give T cell receptor beta chains drawn from one sample of a study of response to subunit inactivated influenza vaccine. Using its own MiXCR run on the RT-PCR reads, TCRdb lists one record per CDR3 protein. Of fewer than 600,000 distinct CDR3 sequences listed, around 7.9% were seen once; the top ten hold about 12%. This specimen consisted of PBMCs from blood, obtained about 24 months after vaccination. The source is a man in his fifties or sixties who received an inactivated influenza vaccine. Each CDR3 is given with its conserved first and last residue. A D gene is named only where the DNA matches it firmly. Some rows mark clone size as missing; the rest say once, few, many or name a class of expanded clone.

CDR3nt: TGTGCCTGGAGTCGAGAGGGGGCCAGCTATAATTCACCCCTCCACTTT
CDR3aa: CAWSREGASYNSPLHF
v_gene: TRBV30
d_gene: TRBD1
j_gene: TRBJ1-6
abundance: -

CDR3nt: TGCAGCGTTGATAGGGGTGAGCAGTTCTTC
CDR3aa: CSVDRGEQFF
v_gene: TRBV29-1
d_gene: -
j_gene: TRBJ2-1
abundance: many

CDR3nt: TGTGCCAGCAGTTCGGCGGGGACGAGTGAGCAGTACTTC
CDR3aa: CASSSAGTSEQYF
v_gene: TRBV6-2/TRBV6-3
d_gene: -
j_gene: TRBJ2-7
abundance: few

CDR3nt: TGTGCCAGTAGTAGAGGGACAGGGATATTAGCCAAAAACATTCAGTTCTTC
CDR3aa: CASSRGTGILAKNIQFF
v_gene: TRBV19
d_gene: TRBD1
j_gene: TRBJ2-1
abundance: -

CDR3nt: TGTGCCACCAGTGTACCTGAAGCTTTCTTT
CDR3aa: CATSVPEAFF
v_gene: TRBV24-1
d_gene: -
j_gene: TRBJ1-1
abundance: many

CDR3nt: TGTGCCAGCAGCTTAACTAGCGGGGGAGACAATGAGCAGTTCTTC
CDR3aa: CASSLTSGGDNEQFF
v_gene: TRBV7-2
d_gene: TRBD2
j_gene: TRBJ2-1
abundance: many

CDR3nt: TGCAGTGCTTACCGCGCAGGCTACAATGAGCAGTTCTTC
CDR3aa: CSAYRAGYNEQFF
v_gene: TRBV20-1
d_gene: -
j_gene: TRBJ2-1
abundance: many

CDR3nt: TGCGCCTGTAGGGGGTCGGGTAATTCACCCCTCCACTTT
CDR3aa: CACRGSGNSPLHF
v_gene: TRBV5-1
d_gene: -
j_gene: TRBJ1-6
abundance: few

CDR3nt: TGTGCCAGCAGCCCAGTCGGGAGGCGGGGTTTCGAGCAGTACTTC
CDR3aa: CASSPVGRRGFEQYF
v_gene: TRBV7-9
d_gene: TRBD2
j_gene: TRBJ2-7
abundance: -

CDR3nt: TGTGCCAGCAGTTACTCGGCTCTCATCAATGAGCAGTTCTTC
CDR3aa: CASSYSALINEQFF
v_gene: TRBV6-2/TRBV6-3
d_gene: -
j_gene: TRBJ2-1
abundance: many

CDR3nt: TGCAGTACCAAGCGGACAGCGAACACTGAAGCTTTCTTT
CDR3aa: CSTKRTANTEAFF
v_gene: TRBV20-1
d_gene: -
j_gene: TRBJ1-1
abundance: -

CDR3nt: TGTGCCAGCAGCTGGGGGCTAATCTACGAGCAGTACTTC
CDR3aa: CASSWGLIYEQYF
v_gene: TRBV7-9
d_gene: -
j_gene: TRBJ2-7
abundance: -

CDR3nt: TGCAGCGCCCGCCAGGGGAATTCACCCCTCCACTTT
CDR3aa: CSARQGNSPLHF
v_gene: TRBV29-1
d_gene: -
j_gene: TRBJ1-6
abundance: many

CDR3nt: TGCAGTGCAAGCAAACGGGACAGGGCCACAGATACGCAGTATTTT
CDR3aa: CSASKRDRATDTQYF
v_gene: TRBV20-1
d_gene: TRBD1
j_gene: TRBJ2-3
abundance: many

CDR3nt: TGTGCCAGCAGTTCGACAGGGTCTAACTATGGCTACACCTTC
CDR3aa: CASSSTGSNYGYTF
v_gene: TRBV12-3/TRBV12-4
d_gene: TRBD1
j_gene: TRBJ1-2
abundance: many

CDR3nt: TGTGCCAGCACTTTGGAACAGGCCTACAATGAGCAGTTCTTC
CDR3aa: CASTLEQAYNEQFF
v_gene: TRBV2
d_gene: -
j_gene: TRBJ2-1
abundance: few

CDR3nt: TGCAGTGCTAGTCCCGGGACGCTGAATGAGCAGTTCTTC
CDR3aa: CSASPGTLNEQFF
v_gene: TRBV20-1
d_gene: -
j_gene: TRBJ2-1
abundance: -

CDR3nt: TGTGCCATCAGTGCTGCACTAGCTACAGATACGCAGTATTTT
CDR3aa: CAISAALATDTQYF
v_gene: TRBV10-3
d_gene: -
j_gene: TRBJ2-3
abundance: few

CDR3nt: TGCGCCAGCAGCCAAGATATCAAGCGGGAGCAGTTCTTC
CDR3aa: CASSQDIKREQFF
v_gene: TRBV4-3
d_gene: -
j_gene: TRBJ2-1
abundance: few

CDR3nt: TGTGCCAGTAGTATCCCCAAAGGGGAGCTGTTTTTT
CDR3aa: CASSIPKGELFF
v_gene: TRBV19
d_gene: -
j_gene: TRBJ2-2
abundance: -

CDR3nt: TGTGCCAGCAGCTTCCGGACAGGGCCGGCCACTGAAGCTTTCTTT
CDR3aa: CASSFRTGPATEAFF
v_gene: TRBV5-6
d_gene: TRBD1
j_gene: TRBJ1-1
abundance: few

CDR3nt: TGCAGTGCTAGAGTAGGGCTGTTTCGTGAAAAACTGTTTTTT
CDR3aa: CSARVGLFREKLFF
v_gene: TRBV20-1
d_gene: -
j_gene: TRBJ1-4
abundance: many

CDR3nt: TGTGCCACCATGTACGGAGACAACACTGAAGCTTTCTTT
CDR3aa: CATMYGDNTEAFF
v_gene: TRBV24-1
d_gene: -
j_gene: TRBJ1-1
abundance: -

CDR3nt: TGTGCCAGCAAGCTGAGTAGCAGGGGGCCGCAGTTCTTC
CDR3aa: CASKLSSRGPQFF
v_gene: TRBV27
d_gene: TRBD1
j_gene: TRBJ2-1
abundance: -

CDR3nt: TGTGCCAGCAGCTTGACCTCATATGCTGGTCAAGAGACCCAGTACTTC
CDR3aa: CASSLTSYAGQETQYF
v_gene: TRBV5-5
d_gene: -
j_gene: TRBJ2-5
abundance: many

CDR3nt: TGTGCCAGCAGCAAGCCTAGCGGAGGGGAGGGGCAGTACTTC
CDR3aa: CASSKPSGGEGQYF
v_gene: TRBV7-2
d_gene: TRBD2
j_gene: TRBJ2-7
abundance: -

CDR3nt: TGCAGTGCTAAAAGGAGCCCCGGGGAAAAACTGTTTTTT
CDR3aa: CSAKRSPGEKLFF
v_gene: TRBV20-1
d_gene: -
j_gene: TRBJ1-4
abundance: few

CDR3nt: TGTGCCAGCGCCGGGGCCAACACCGGGGAGCTGTTTTTT
CDR3aa: CASAGANTGELFF
v_gene: TRBV6-2/TRBV6-3
d_gene: -
j_gene: TRBJ2-2
abundance: many

CDR3nt: TGTGCCAGCAGCCCCCCGACAGGGCGATACGAGCAGTACTTC
CDR3aa: CASSPPTGRYEQYF
v_gene: TRBV7-2
d_gene: TRBD1
j_gene: TRBJ2-7
abundance: -

CDR3nt: TGTGCCAGCAGCTTAGGGGACAGGCCTAGCAATCAGCCCCAGCATTTT
CDR3aa: CASSLGDRPSNQPQHF
v_gene: TRBV7-2
d_gene: TRBD1
j_gene: TRBJ1-5
abundance: -

CDR3nt: TGTGCCAGCAGCCGCCCGGGACAGGGGGCCGGCTACACCTTC
CDR3aa: CASSRPGQGAGYTF
v_gene: TRBV5-6
d_gene: TRBD1
j_gene: TRBJ1-2
abundance: -

CDR3nt: TGTGCCAGCAGTTTATACGGGACCGTATCTTTCGAGCAGTACTTC
CDR3aa: CASSLYGTVSFEQYF
v_gene: TRBV28
d_gene: -
j_gene: TRBJ2-7
abundance: few

CDR3nt: TGCAGTGCTCCGGGGGGGGTGTCCTACAATGAGCAGTTCTTC
CDR3aa: CSAPGGVSYNEQFF
v_gene: TRBV20-1
d_gene: TRBD2
j_gene: TRBJ2-1
abundance: -

CDR3nt: TGCAGTGCTAAGTATACCGACAATGAGCAGTTCTTC
CDR3aa: CSAKYTDNEQFF
v_gene: TRBV20-1
d_gene: -
j_gene: TRBJ2-1
abundance: many

CDR3nt: TGCGCCAGCAGCCCGGACTACGACGAGCAGTACTTC
CDR3aa: CASSPDYDEQYF
v_gene: TRBV5-1
d_gene: -
j_gene: TRBJ2-7
abundance: once

CDR3nt: TGCAGCGTGCAACGAATTTACTCGGGACAGGGGGGCAATGAGCAGTTCTTC
CDR3aa: CSVQRIYSGQGGNEQFF
v_gene: TRBV29-1
d_gene: TRBD1
j_gene: TRBJ2-1
abundance: many

CDR3nt: TGTGCCATCAACACAGGGACATACTATGGCTACACCTTC
CDR3aa: CAINTGTYYGYTF
v_gene: TRBV10-3
d_gene: -
j_gene: TRBJ1-2
abundance: -

CDR3nt: TGTGCCAGCAGCTTAGGAGCGGGACAGGGGGTCTGGCAGTACTTC
CDR3aa: CASSLGAGQGVWQYF
v_gene: TRBV7-2
d_gene: TRBD1
j_gene: TRBJ2-7
abundance: many

CDR3nt: TGTGCCAGCAGCTTACCGTCGACTAGCGGGAGCATGGGGCCCTACGAGCAGTACTTC
CDR3aa: CASSLPSTSGSMGPYEQYF
v_gene: TRBV7-6
d_gene: TRBD2
j_gene: TRBJ2-7
abundance: few

CDR3nt: TGTGCCAGCAGCTCCAGAGGGCGGGGGACTAGCCAAACCCCTCGCTCCTACAATGAGCAGTTCTTC
CDR3aa: CASSSRGRGTSQTPRSYNEQFF
v_gene: TRBV7-1
d_gene: TRBD2
j_gene: TRBJ2-1
abundance: few

CDR3nt: TGTGCCAGCAGCCCTAGTTCCTCCTACGAGCAGTACTTC
CDR3aa: CASSPSSSYEQYF
v_gene: TRBV7-9
d_gene: -
j_gene: TRBJ2-7
abundance: -

CDR3nt: TGTGCCAGCAGCCAAGGGTACTTGATAAGCTACAATGAGCAGTTCTTC
CDR3aa: CASSQGYLISYNEQFF
v_gene: TRBV3-1
d_gene: -
j_gene: TRBJ2-1
abundance: few

CDR3nt: TGTGCCAGCAGCCGGACCGAGTGGGGCCGGGGGACAGATACGCAGTATTTT
CDR3aa: CASSRTEWGRGTDTQYF
v_gene: TRBV7-9
d_gene: -
j_gene: TRBJ2-3
abundance: few

CDR3nt: TGTGCCAGCAGCTTAGCGCGGGTGAACTATGGCTACACCTTC
CDR3aa: CASSLARVNYGYTF
v_gene: TRBV7-2
d_gene: -
j_gene: TRBJ1-2
abundance: few

CDR3nt: TGCAGCGTTATCGGGACAGGGAACACTGAAGCTTTCTTT
CDR3aa: CSVIGTGNTEAFF
v_gene: TRBV29-1
d_gene: TRBD1
j_gene: TRBJ1-1
abundance: -

CDR3nt: TGTGCCAGCAGCCAAGTTTTCTGGGGCACTAACTATGGCTACACCTTC
CDR3aa: CASSQVFWGTNYGYTF
v_gene: TRBV3-1
d_gene: -
j_gene: TRBJ1-2
abundance: few

CDR3nt: TGTGCCAGCAGTCCCGCCGGGACTAGCGGGAGGGCCTTAGGTTACGAGCAGTACTTC
CDR3aa: CASSPAGTSGRALGYEQYF
v_gene: TRBV6-4
d_gene: TRBD2
j_gene: TRBJ2-7
abundance: few

CDR3nt: TGTGCCAGCAGCATCCGCAGTCTAACCTACGAGCAGTACTTC
CDR3aa: CASSIRSLTYEQYF
v_gene: TRBV6-1
d_gene: -
j_gene: TRBJ2-7
abundance: few

CDR3nt: TGTGCCAGTGGACAGGGCAGCACTGAAGCTTTCTTT
CDR3aa: CASGQGSTEAFF
v_gene: TRBV12-3/TRBV12-4
d_gene: TRBD1
j_gene: TRBJ1-1
abundance: -

CDR3nt: TGTGCCAGCAGTTTAGCAACAGGTGAAAAACTGTTTTTT
CDR3aa: CASSLATGEKLFF
v_gene: TRBV28
d_gene: -
j_gene: TRBJ1-4
abundance: few

CDR3nt: TGCGCCAGCAGCCAAGAGGTAGCGGGAGGGGTGGAGCAGTACTTC
CDR3aa: CASSQEVAGGVEQYF
v_gene: TRBV4-3
d_gene: TRBD2
j_gene: TRBJ2-7
abundance: many

CDR3nt: TGCGCCAGCAGCCAAGTAAAGGGTGTGTATGAGCAGTTCTTC
CDR3aa: CASSQVKGVYEQFF
v_gene: TRBV4-1
d_gene: -
j_gene: TRBJ2-1
abundance: -

CDR3nt: TGCAGTGCCCCCCCTTCGGAAGCGGGGATCACAGATACGCAGTATTTT
CDR3aa: CSAPPSEAGITDTQYF
v_gene: TRBV20-1
d_gene: TRBD2
j_gene: TRBJ2-3
abundance: few

CDR3nt: TGCAGTCCCAGCCCGGAGGCCAGGAATGAGCAGTTCTTC
CDR3aa: CSPSPEARNEQFF
v_gene: TRBV20-1
d_gene: -
j_gene: TRBJ2-1
abundance: many

CDR3nt: TGTGCCAGCAGTCCAAACAGGGGCAACGAGCAGTACTTC
CDR3aa: CASSPNRGNEQYF
v_gene: TRBV12-3/TRBV12-4
d_gene: TRBD1
j_gene: TRBJ2-7
abundance: few

CDR3nt: TGTGCCAGCAGTTCGGTTAGTAGCGGGGAGTTCTTC
CDR3aa: CASSSVSSGEFF
v_gene: TRBV27
d_gene: TRBD2
j_gene: TRBJ2-1
abundance: many

CDR3nt: TGCAGCGTTGGGACAGCCCTAAGGAGTAAGCAGTACTTC
CDR3aa: CSVGTALRSKQYF
v_gene: TRBV29-1
d_gene: -
j_gene: TRBJ2-7
abundance: few

CDR3nt: TGCAGTGCTAGAGAAAACAGTTACGAGCAGTACTTC
CDR3aa: CSARENSYEQYF
v_gene: TRBV20-1
d_gene: -
j_gene: TRBJ2-7
abundance: -

CDR3nt: TGCAGTGCTAGAGATTTGCCGGGGACCCAGTACTTC
CDR3aa: CSARDLPGTQYF
v_gene: TRBV20-1
d_gene: -
j_gene: TRBJ2-5
abundance: -